These 20 T cell receptor beta chains were sequenced from one sample in a study of T-cell memory formation after mild COVID-19 (dated by TCRdb to the early 2020s). The receptor library was made with 5' RACE. TCRdb shows the sequencer as Illumina NovaSeq 6000. TCRdb took the public reads, trimmed them with fastp at Q25, ran MiXCR for clone calling and kept in-frame beta chains. For every CDR3 protein sequence, its rows merge into one entry that carries the most common genes and DNA. Within this sample are around 310,000 distinct CDR3 sequences, with more than 13% of them counted one time only. The ten top clones hold about 21% of the sample. The sequenced sample was PBMCs or a T cell subset sorted from them (not recorded which). Every receptor here comes from a man aged 18 to 30 who had mild COVID-19 (a few samples of this study predate the infection). The sample titles of this study are shuffled in the database, so cell type and time point are left out; the donor was told from shared clones.

This clonotype was counted a few times. The CDR3 DNA sequence: TGTGCCAGCAGCGGAACAGCTTACCAAGAGACCCAGTACTTC. Residues: CASSGTAYQETQYF. The V call is TRBV5-6, the J call TRBJ2-5; D is undetermined. V was shortened by 4 bases and J by 0 bases, with 10 bases between the two germline ends. The germline gives CDR1 SGHDT, CDR2 YYEEEE. The CDR3 loop spans 14 amino acids.

This clonotype showed up just a few times. V gene TRBV10-3 combines with J gene TRBJ1-1; D gene unclear. Germline values: CDR1 ENHRY, CDR2 SYGVKD. The CDR3 runs 13 residues. V was shortened by 3 bases and J by 0 bases, with 5 bases between the two germline ends. CDR3 DNA: TGTGCCATCAGTGACAGGCTGAACACTGAAGCTTTCTTT. This translates into CAISDRLNTEAFF.

This clonotype was observed a few times. The V call is TRBV27, the J call TRBJ2-6; TRBD1 might be the D (6 bases). V was shortened by 1 base and J by 1 base, with 14 bases between the two germline ends. There are 18 residues in the CDR3. CDR1 is MNHEY, CDR2 SMNVEV, per germline (reference sequence). The DNA of the CDR3 is TGTGCCAGCAGTTTATTCGCCAGGGGTCAATCTGGGGCCAACGTCCTGACTTTC. Residues: CASSLFARGQSGANVLTF.

This clonotype was detected only a few times. The V and J genes are TRBV20-1 and TRBJ2-1, with D perhaps matching TRBD2 (6 bases). Germline lookup yields CDR1 DFQATT and CDR2 SNEGSKA (reference sequence). The V and J ends lost 3 bases and 7 bases respectively, with 13 bases between them. The CDR3 spans 13 residues. The CDR3 sequence is CSASRDSGNEQFF. The CDR3 region has the DNA TGCAGTGCTAGCCGGGACTCAGGGAATGAGCAGTTCTTC.

Many counts were recorded for this clonotype. This chain joins TRBV5-1 and TRBJ2-5, with D maybe TRBD2 (6 bases). Germline V gene sequence: CDR1 SGHRS, CDR2 YFSETQ. This CDR3 comprises 15 residues. Trimming pared 2 bases from V and 3 bases from J, leaving 14 bases between. The DNA for the CDR3 is TGCGCCAGCAGCTTTTTAAAGGGAGGAAAAGAGACCCAGTACTTC. This sequence encodes CASSFLKGGKETQYF.

The J gene is TRBJ2-1, the V gene TRBV5-1, with 8 bases lining up with TRBD1. Trimming cost V 6 bases and J 0 bases; bases outside gene matches: 5. CDR1 is SGHRS and CDR2 is YFSETQ in the germline V gene. This CDR3 has 15 residues. For the CDR3, the DNA is TGCGCCAGCACGGGACAGGCCAGCTCCTACAATGAGCAGTTCTTC. This translates into CASTGQASSYNEQFF. The variable domain in full, completed from reference TRBV5-1 and TRBJ2-1, reads KAGVTQTPRYLIKTRGQQVTLSCSPISGHRSVSWYQQTPGQGLQFLFEYFSETQRNKGNFPGRFSGRQFSNSRSEMNVSTLELGDSALYLCASTGQASSYNEQFFGPGTRLTVL.

There are a few counts of this clonotype. This rearrangement joins TRBV7-2 to TRBJ2-3, with TRBD2 matching 11 bases. V dropped 2 bases and J dropped 5; count of bases not matched to a gene: 6. The CDR3 is 16 amino acids. Germline CDR1 SGHTA, CDR2 FQGNSA. CDR3 residues: CASSLNRLAGKDTQYF. The CDR3 nucleotides read TGTGCCAGCAGCTTAAATCGACTAGCGGGGAAAGATACGCAGTATTTT.

In its sample, this clonotype was seen a few times. The chain combines TRBV5-4 with TRBJ2-1; a possible D gene is TRBD1 (5 bases). The CDR3 has 14 residues. The germline CDR1 and CDR2 sequences are SGHNT and YYREEE (reference sequence). V was trimmed by 0 bases and J by 9 bases, leaving 13 bases between them. CDR3 coding DNA: TGTGCCAGCAGCTTGGAAGGTGGGGCCAGTGAGCAGTTCTTC. Translation: CASSLEGGASEQFF.

The chain joins TRBV20-1 to TRBJ2-5; D gene uncertain. The CDR3 length is 13 residues. The V end was cut by 1 base, the J end by 0 bases, with 6 bases between. Germline values: CDR1 DFQATT, CDR2 SNEGSKA (reference sequence). The CDR3 loop is CSARVRDQETQYF. CDR3 sequence (DNA): TGCAGTGCTAGAGTCAGAGACCAAGAGACCCAGTACTTC.

The chain recombines TRBV7-2 with TRBJ2-3; D possibly corresponds to TRBD2 (7 bases). V was clipped by 3 bases and J by 6 bases, with 13 bases between them. Germline-derived CDR1 and CDR2 are SGHTA and FQGNSA. CDR3 size: 14 residues. CDR3 residues: CASSFGGGGDTQYF. Here the CDR3 DNA reads TGTGCCAGCAGCTTTGGCGGGGGCGGTGATACGCAGTATTTT.

This clonotype was seen more than once but under ten times. The rearrangement links TRBV7-9 to TRBJ2-1, with D tentatively TRBD2 (6 bases). Trimming cost V 5 bases and J 4 bases, with 15 bases left between them. Germline V gene lookup returns CDR1 SEHNR and CDR2 FQNEAQ (reference sequence). This CDR3 contains 15 residues. As DNA, the CDR3 is TGTGCCAGCAGCGCCCGCGGGGTCGGGTACAATGAGCAGTTCTTC. Amino acids: CASSARGVGYNEQFF. The variable domain in full, completed from reference TRBV7-9 and TRBJ2-1, reads DTGVSQNPRHKITKRGQNVTFRCDPISEHNRLYWYRQTLGQGPEFLTYFQNEAQLEKSRLLSDRFSAERPKGSFSTLEIQRTEQGDSAMYLCASSARGVGYNEQFFGPGTRLTVL.

The V call is TRBV9, the J call TRBJ2-3; D is ambiguous. Germline V gene sequence: CDR1 SGDLS, CDR2 YYNGEE. The CDR3 has 13 residues. Trimming cost V 3 bases and J 1 base, with 6 bases left between them. The CDR3 DNA reads TGTGCCAGCAGCGGGGTCGGCACAGATACGCAGTATTTT. It yields the protein CASSGVGTDTQYF.

This clonotype came up a few times. The V and J genes are TRBV10-3 and TRBJ1-3; no definite D call. The germline CDR1 and CDR2 sequences are ENHRY and SYGVKD. V dropped 2 bases and J dropped 0 bases, with 5 bases sitting between them. The CDR3 sequence is 14 residues long. The CDR3 sequence: CAISEEVSGNTIYF. The CDR3 DNA reads TGTGCCATCAGTGAGGAGGTCTCTGGAAACACCATATATTTT.

The chain couples TRBV2 to TRBJ2-3; either TRBD1 or TRBD2 may supply D (5 bases each). Germline assignment: CDR1 SNHLY and CDR2 FYNNEI. V lost 5 bases and J lost 5, with 14 bases in between. The CDR3 spans 14 residues. CDR3 region: CASSNNNGGDTQYF. In DNA form, the CDR3 reads TGTGCCAGCAGTAACAACAATGGGGGAGATACGCAGTATTTT.

The V call is TRBV12-3 or TRBV12-4, the J call TRBJ2-1, with D uncertain. The CDR3 has 15 residues. The V end lost 6 bases, the J end lost 4 bases, and 16 bases lay between the germline ends. The CDR3 here is CASSLGSWMYNEQFF. The CDR3 DNA reads TGTGCCAGCAGCCTGGGAAGTTGGATGTACAATGAGCAGTTCTTC.

The sample holds many counts of this clonotype. The rearrangement uses TRBV5-1 and TRBJ1-2; D unclear. V shed 3 bases and J shed 4 bases, with 22 bases lying between them. Germline assignment: CDR1 SGHRS and CDR2 YFSETQ. The CDR3 is 17 amino acids. CDR3 in amino acids: CASSWTPGRAEVYGYTF. CDR3 in DNA: TGCGCCAGCAGCTGGACTCCCGGACGGGCAGAAGTCTATGGCTACACCTTC.

The chain uses TRBV5-4 and TRBJ1-4; 7 nucleotides agree with TRBD1. Per the germline V gene, CDR1 is SGHNT and CDR2 is YYREEE (reference sequence). This CDR3 spans 15 amino acids. The junction had 11 bases not matched to a gene; V was cut back by 4 bases and J by 8 bases. The CDR3 nucleotides read TGTGCCAGCAGCGATGACAGGGCAATCGGAGAAAAACTGTTTTTT. Translated, it gives CASSDDRAIGEKLFF.

This rearrangement joins TRBV9 to TRBJ1-1; D call uncertain. This CDR3 is 14 amino acids long. Germline V gene lookup returns CDR1 SGDLS and CDR2 YYNGEE. Trimming removed 0 bases at V and 1 base at J, with 7 bases between. In DNA, the CDR3 is TGTGCCAGCAGCGTAGGCCAGAGGAACACTGAAGCTTTCTTT. Protein sequence: CASSVGQRNTEAFF.

CDR3 loop: CSAGQGAAKNIQYF. The CDR3 DNA sequence: TGCAGTGCGGGACAGGGGGCGGCCAAAAACATTCAGTACTTC. The V call is TRBV20-1, the J call TRBJ2-4; 12 positions agree with TRBD1. With 6 bases clipped from V and 1 base from J, the junction kept 1 base outside the gene matches. Germline loops: CDR1 DFQATT, CDR2 SNEGSKA (reference sequence). There are 14 residues in the CDR3.

This clonotype was seen at least ten times. V is TRBV3-1 and J is TRBJ1-2; D unclear. V lost 3 bases and J lost 4, with 9 bases in between. Germline CDR1 reads LGHDT; CDR2 reads YNNKEL (reference sequence). This CDR3 spans 13 amino acids. The CDR3 DNA reads as TGTGCCAGCAGCCAGACCGGCGGCTATGGCTACACCTTC. This codes for CASSQTGGYGYTF.